What follows are 13 T cell receptor beta chains derived from one specimen sequenced in a study of cytomegalovirus exposure and HLA in healthy donors. PCR primers comprised 60 Vbeta and 13 Jbeta primers. Sequencing was performed with immunoSEQ multiplex PCR; in TCRdb, only in-frame clones are kept and a portion is missing. Of roughly 140,000 clones in the sample, 65% to 75% were seen once. Sequences were obtained from PBMCs. All receptors derive from a man aged 55 to 70 in good health and CMV-seronegative.

The rearrangement uses TRBV7-9 and TRBJ1-4; the D is unclear. Germline values: CDR1 SEHNR, CDR2 FQNEAQ (reference sequence). CDR3 size: 17 residues. Trimming removed 3 bases from V and 2 bases from J, with 16 bases in between. CDR3 DNA: TGTGCCAGCAGCTTCAACATGGGTGGGCAGACTAATGAAAAACTGTTTTTT. Protein sequence: CASSFNMGGQTNEKLFF.

V and J are TRBV28 and TRBJ2-2; TRBD1 aligns across 8 bases. The junction had 10 bases not matched to a gene; V was cut back by 4 bases and J by 6 bases. CDR1 and CDR2 from the germline V gene are MDHEN and SYDVKM. The CDR3 has 16 residues. The CDR3 here is CASSYRDRRGSGELFF. CDR3 in DNA: TGTGCCAGCAGTTACCGGGACAGGAGAGGGTCCGGGGAGCTGTTTTTT.

The gene calls are TRBV25-1 and TRBJ1-2; no firm D call. Trimming shortened V by 2 bases and J by 0 bases, and 4 bases separated the two germline ends. The germline gives CDR1 MGHDK, CDR2 SYGVNS. CDR3 length: 13 residues. The CDR3 DNA reads as TGTGCCAGCAGTGAAGCGTCTAACTATGGCTACACCTTC. Its protein product is CASSEASNYGYTF.

V gene TRBV5-4 combines with J gene TRBJ2-1; D remains ambiguous. The CDR3 consists of 12 residues. V was cut by 4 bases and J by 8 bases, with 10 bases left in between. Germline loops: CDR1 SGHNT, CDR2 YYREEE (reference sequence). In DNA form, the CDR3 reads TGTGCCAGCAGCAAAGCTTTCGATGAGCAGTTCTTC. It encodes CASSKAFDEQFF.

J is TRBJ1-2 and V is TRBV27; 8 nucleotides agree with TRBD1. Germline V gives CDR1 MNHEY, CDR2 SMNVEV (reference sequence). Unmatched junction bases numbered 7, after V lost 10 bases and J lost 0 bases. This CDR3 spans 14 amino acids. DNA for the CDR3: TGTGCCACCCTGGACAGGGCTGCTAACTATGGCTACACCTTC. Its protein product is CATLDRAANYGYTF.

A remark on this clone: The same CDR3 arises from other DNA sequences in this sample as well. The chain has TRBV5-1 and TRBJ1-3; D call uncertain. Germline-derived CDR1 and CDR2 are SGHRS and YFSETQ. The CDR3 extends over 14 amino acids. V dropped 0 bases and J dropped 0 bases, with 4 bases sitting between them. CDR3 DNA sequence: TGCGCCAGCAGCTTGGCCGGCTCTGGAAACACCATATATTTT. Protein: CASSLAGSGNTIYF.

The V gene is TRBV5-1, the J gene TRBJ2-7; TRBD2 matches 14 bases. This CDR3 has 19 residues. Germline V gene lookup returns CDR1 SGHRS and CDR2 YFSETQ. V lost 0 bases and J lost 5; bases outside the gene matches: 13. CDR3 in DNA: TGCGCCAGCAGCTTGGGACTAGCGGGAGGGCCTCGGAGCTTGGACGAGCAGTACTTC. Its translation is CASSLGLAGGPRSLDEQYF.

The rearrangement links TRBV11-2 to TRBJ1-1; TRBD1 aligns across 7 bases. CDR3 length: 14 amino acids. J gave up 4 bases and V 5 bases, and 7 bases lay outside the gene matches. The V gene's germline CDR1 is SGHAT and CDR2 FQNNGV. In nucleotides, the CDR3 is TGTGCCAGCAGCCTTGGGACAGTGGTCACTGAAGCTTTCTTT. Protein sequence: CASSLGTVVTEAFF.

To note about this clone: The sample contains more than one DNA sequence encoding this CDR3. The chain recombines TRBV29-1 with TRBJ1-1; the D gene is possibly TRBD1 (5 bases). This CDR3 is 12 amino acids long. V lost 6 bases and J lost 3, with 11 bases in between. In germline, CDR1 is SQVTM, CDR2 ANQGSEA. The CDR3 protein is CSVTETDTEAFF. CDR3 coding DNA: TGCAGCGTGACGGAGACAGACACTGAAGCTTTCTTT.

This clone has a handful of counts. The chain combines TRBV20-1 with TRBJ2-4; weak D call: TRBD1 (5 bases). CDR1 is DFQATT, CDR2 SNEGSKA, per germline (reference sequence). The CDR3 totals 11 residues. V dropped 5 bases and J dropped 11 bases, with 13 bases sitting between them. The CDR3 is CSAFQKQVQYF. The CDR3 nucleotides read TGCAGTGCTTTTCAGAAACAGGTTCAGTACTTC.

The chain couples TRBV27 to TRBJ2-7; 7 bases match TRBD1. Losses at the gene ends were 6 bases for V and 2 bases for J; bases not matched to a gene: 19. CDR3 size: 18 residues. CDR1 MNHEY and CDR2 SMNVEV come from the germline V gene (reference sequence). CDR3 in amino acids: CASRSSTLRRQGTYEQYF. Written as DNA, the CDR3 is TGTGCCAGCAGGTCCTCTACATTACGGCGACAGGGAACCTACGAGCAGTACTTC.

This clone appeared a few times. The chain links TRBV27 to TRBJ1-5; D gene ambiguous. Per germline, CDR1 MNHEY and CDR2 SMNVEV (reference sequence). Trimming took off 6 bases at V and 6 bases at J, with 18 bases between the two ends. The CDR3 totals 15 residues. Here the CDR3 DNA reads TGTGCCAGCAGGCCCCGAGGGTTTGAAAGTCAGCCCCAGCATTTT. Its translation is CASRPRGFESQPQHF.

CDR3 nucleotide sequence: TGTGCCAGCAGCTTCCGCGGGAGTTATGGGGGCGAGCAGTACTTC. Its protein product is CASSFRGSYGGEQYF. The rearrangement uses TRBV7-2 and TRBJ2-7; 7 bases align to TRBD2. The length of the CDR3 is 15 residues. After removal of 3 bases from V and 6 bases from J, the junction contained 11 bases not matched to a gene. The germline V gene has CDR1 SGHTA and CDR2 FQGNSA.